The 25 T cell receptor beta chains below come from one sample, sequenced in a study of OX40 agonist ivuxolimab in advanced cancers. Generated by immunoSEQ multiplex PCR, the TCRdb table keeps only in-frame clones and is missing some. The table includes 65,000 to 80,000 clones, around 86% detected once. The sequencing used CD4+ or CD8+ T cells sorted from blood, collected in a trial of the OX40 agonist ivuxolimab. The source of these receptors is an adult with an advanced solid tumor such as melanoma, head and neck, liver or kidney cancer.

As concerns this clone: Other DNA sequences in the same sample also yield this CDR3. This sequence joins TRBV18 and TRBJ2-5; D unclear. Germline lookup yields CDR1 KGHSH and CDR2 LQKENI. V dropped 3 bases and J dropped 2 bases, with 4 bases sitting between them. The CDR3 spans 12 residues. CDR3 DNA: TGTGCCAGCTCACCCTCTCAAGAGACCCAGTACTTC. Translation gives CASSPSQETQYF.

This clone was seen once. V and J are TRBV27 and TRBJ2-7; D unclear. This CDR3 has 13 amino acids. The V and J ends lost 5 bases and 2 bases respectively, with 10 bases between them. Germline loops: CDR1 MNHEY, CDR2 SMNVEV (reference sequence). For the CDR3, the DNA is TGTGCCAGCAGTGCCCTGACAACCTACGAGCAGTACTTC. Its translation: CASSALTTYEQYF.

The CDR3 reads CASFTQGVGEKLFF. The CDR3 DNA sequence: TGTGCCAGCTTCACACAGGGAGTCGGTGAAAAACTGTTTTTT. The V gene is TRBV18, the J gene TRBJ1-4; weak D call: TRBD1 (6 bases). Germline V gives CDR1 KGHSH, CDR2 LQKENI. The ends were cut back, 7 bases at V and 7 bases at J, with 16 bases in the middle. The CDR3 consists of 14 residues.

This clone occurred once. V usage is TRBV7-2 and J usage is TRBJ1-2; 8 bases line up with TRBD1. This CDR3 is built from 15 residues. Looked up from germline, CDR1 is SGHTA and CDR2 is FQGNSA. Trimming took 5 bases from V and 2 from J; bases not matched to a gene: 7. The chain's CDR3 is CASSTTGGRNYGYTF. CDR3 nucleotides: TGTGCCAGCAGCACAACAGGGGGGCGGAACTATGGCTACACCTTC.

This clone was seen a handful of times. This chain connects TRBV10-1 to TRBJ1-1; 9 bases fit TRBD1. Germline V gene sequence: CDR1 WNHNN, CDR2 SYGVQD (reference sequence). The CDR3 spans 16 residues. With V trimmed by 2 bases and J by 3 bases, 7 bases remained unmatched. The CDR3 sequence is CASSETTGGEDTEAFF. The CDR3 bases are TGCGCCAGCAGTGAGACGACAGGGGGGGAGGACACTGAAGCTTTCTTT.

The V call is TRBV5-1, the J call TRBJ2-5; D might be TRBD1 or TRBD2, each matching 5 bases. Germline values: CDR1 SGHRS, CDR2 YFSETQ. V was shortened by 3 bases and J by 5 bases, with 17 bases between the two germline ends. This CDR3 is built from 15 residues. The CDR3 nucleotides are TGCGCCAGCAGCTGGCTCAGAGGGGAAGGGGAGACCCAGTACTTC. This codes for CASSWLRGEGETQYF.

The chain is built from TRBV19 and TRBJ2-1; D is unresolved. V was cut by 0 bases and J by 6 bases, with 6 bases left in between. Germline-derived CDR1 and CDR2 are LNHDA and SQIVND (reference sequence). The CDR3 loop spans 13 amino acids. In nucleotides, the CDR3 is TGTGCCAGTAGTATAGATCTGAGCAATGAGCAGTTCTTC. This translates into CASSIDLSNEQFF. The full variable domain, completed using reference TRBV19 and TRBJ2-1, is DGGITQSPKYLFRKEGQNVTLSCEQNLNHDAMYWYRQDPGQGLRLIYYSQIVNDFQKGDIAEGYSVSREKKESFPLTVTSAQKNPTAFYLCASSIDLSNEQFFGPGTRLTVL.

Only a few counts were recorded for this clone. The gene calls are TRBV5-4 and TRBJ2-3, with D hard to call. The germline V gene encodes CDR1 SGHNT and CDR2 YYREEE (reference sequence). CDR3 length equals 14 residues. V gave up 1 base and J gave up 6 bases, with 12 bases separating them. The CDR3 bases are TGTGCCAGCAGCTTGTTTGACTTTGGGGATACGCAGTATTTT. Its translation: CASSLFDFGDTQYF. Complete variable domain (other parts from reference TRBV5-4 and TRBJ2-3): ETGVTQSPTHLIKTRGQQVTLRCSSQSGHNTVSWYQQALGQGPQFIFQYYREEENGRGNFPPRFSGLQFPNYSSELNVNALELDDSALYLCASSLFDFGDTQYFGPGTRLTVL.

J is TRBJ2-2 and V is TRBV29-1, with TRBD1 matching 7 bases. The CDR3 loop spans 15 amino acids. V was clipped by 7 bases and J by 5 bases; unmatched bases: 13. Germline CDR1 reads SQVTM; CDR2 reads ANQGSEA. This CDR3 reads CSARQGQAMTGELFF. The CDR3 DNA sequence: TGCAGCGCCCGACAGGGCCAGGCTATGACCGGGGAGCTGTTTTTT.

The rearrangement joins TRBV21-1 to TRBJ2-1; the table names TRBD2, a call not compared with the DNA. TRBV21-1 has pseudogene status. The CDR3 totals 15 residues. CDR3 bases: TGTGCCAGCAGCCCCCAGCGTAGAATCTACAATGAGCAGTTCTTC. This sequence encodes CASSPQRRIYNEQFF.

V is TRBV28 and J is TRBJ2-3; TRBD1 matches at 9 bases. This CDR3 is 18 amino acids long. After removal of 5 bases from V and 2 bases from J, the junction contained 14 bases not matched to a gene. Per the germline V gene, CDR1 is MDHEN and CDR2 is SYDVKM. The CDR3 region is CASSPYQGGTGPTDTQYF. The CDR3, as DNA: TGTGCCAGCAGTCCATACCAAGGCGGGACAGGGCCCACAGATACGCAGTATTTT.

The rearrangement uses TRBV7-3 and TRBJ2-5; perhaps TRBD2 as D (5 bases). There are 13 residues in the CDR3. CDR1 and CDR2 (germline): SGHTA, FQGTGA. Trimming shortened V by 0 bases and J by 7 bases, and 9 bases separated the two germline ends. The CDR3 bases are TGTGCCAGCAGCTTAACGTCGGAGGCGACCCAGTACTTC. As protein: CASSLTSEATQYF. Full variable domain (outside the CDR3, taken from reference TRBV7-3 and TRBJ2-5): GAGVSQTPSNKVTEKGKYVELRCDPISGHTALYWYRQSLGQGPEFLIYFQGTGAADDSGLPNDRFFAVRPEGSVSTLKIQRTERGDSAVYLCASSLTSEATQYFGPGTRLLVL.

The rearrangement joins TRBV5-4 to TRBJ1-3; maybe TRBD1 (5 bases). V was cut by 0 bases and J by 0 bases, with 13 bases left in between. This CDR3 is built from 17 residues. Germline assignment: CDR1 SGHNT and CDR2 YYREEE (reference sequence). CDR3 in DNA: TGTGCCAGCAGCTTGGGAGTTCAAGACAGCTCTGGAAACACCATATATTTT. Encoded protein: CASSLGVQDSSGNTIYF.

This clone has more than one count but fewer than ten. V is TRBV11-1 and J is TRBJ2-1, with 8 bases fitting TRBD1. In germline, CDR1 is SGHAT, CDR2 FQDESV (reference sequence). The CDR3 has 13 amino acids. Germline trimming cut 6 bases from V and 8 bases from J; bases unmatched to any gene: 6. The CDR3 DNA is TGTGCCAGCAGACCACAGGGGGTCGATGAGCAGTTCTTC. Translated: CASRPQGVDEQFF.

This chain uses TRBV4-3 with TRBJ2-3, with 11 nucleotides matching TRBD2. Trimming cost V 0 bases and J 5 bases; bases outside gene matches: 13. Germline CDR1 LGHNA, CDR2 YSLEER. This CDR3 is 19 amino acids long. The CDR3 sequence: CASSQEASGRLGAQDTQYF. The CDR3 nucleotides are TGCGCCAGCAGCCAAGAAGCTAGCGGGAGGTTAGGTGCACAAGATACGCAGTATTTT.

For the CDR3, the DNA is TGTGCCAGCAGCTCCGGGACAGCCCTCGTTTCTGGAAACACCATATATTTT. Its protein is CASSSGTALVSGNTIYF. The chain couples TRBV7-8 to TRBJ1-3, with TRBD1 matching 7 bases. The germline CDR1 and CDR2 sequences are SGHVS and FQNEAQ. The V and J ends lost 4 bases and 1 base, in that order; junction bases with no gene match: 10. This CDR3 comprises 17 residues. Drawing the rest from reference TRBV7-8 and TRBJ1-3, the complete variable domain is GAGVSQSPRYKVAKRGQDVALRCDPISGHVSLFWYQQALGQGPEFLTYFQNEAQLDKSGLPSDRFFAERPEGSVSTLKIQRTQQEDSAVYLCASSSGTALVSGNTIYFGEGSWLTVV.

The chain has TRBV6-6 and TRBJ1-1; no clear D gene. V was pared by 0 bases and J by 4 bases, with 9 bases between. Per germline, CDR1 MNHNY and CDR2 SVGAGI (reference sequence). This CDR3 comprises 14 residues. The CDR3: CASSYSTPSTEAFF. The CDR3 DNA follows: TGTGCCAGCAGTTACTCAACCCCAAGCACTGAAGCTTTCTTT.

The V call is TRBV6-7, the J call TRBJ1-1, with no clear D. TRBV6-7 is an ORF; its function is uncertain. This CDR3 is 13 amino acids long. Trimming took 5 bases from V and 2 from J, leaving 9 bases between them. CDR3 nucleotide sequence: TGTGCCAGCAGTCCGGGAACCAACACTGAAGCTTTCTTT. It codes for CASSPGTNTEAFF.

This clone was picked up one time. CDR3 coding DNA: TGTGCCAGCAGACTGCAGGACAGGACCTACGAGCAGTACTTC. As protein: CASRLQDRTYEQYF. The chain couples TRBV28 to TRBJ2-7, with 7 bases matching TRBD1. V was pared by 6 bases and J by 2 bases, with 7 bases of the junction left unmatched. The CDR3 contains 14 residues. Germline values: CDR1 MDHEN, CDR2 SYDVKM.

CDR3 region: CASSRDSIDTQYF. The CDR3 DNA reads as TGTGCCAGCAGCCGGGACTCCATAGATACGCAGTATTTT. V is TRBV7-2 and J is TRBJ2-3, with D possibly being TRBD2 (6 bases). CDR3 length equals 13 residues. Germline V CDR1 and CDR2: SGHTA, FQGNSA. Trimming left V 5 bases short and J 5 bases short, with 11 bases between.

The rearrangement joins TRBV19 to TRBJ2-5; 11 bases align to TRBD1. V gave up 4 bases and J gave up 4 bases; unmatched junction bases: 11. Germline V gives CDR1 LNHDA, CDR2 SQIVND (reference sequence). The CDR3 contains 17 residues. The CDR3 region has the DNA TGTGCCAGTAGTAACCCCCGGACAGGGGGCTCCTCAGAGACCCAGTACTTC. It yields the protein CASSNPRTGGSSETQYF.

In this sample, this clone turned up a few times. The chain recombines TRBV29-1 with TRBJ1-1, with D possibly being TRBD1 (5 bases). Trimming shortened V by 4 bases and J by 5 bases, and 11 bases separated the two germline ends. The CDR3 has 12 amino acids. The V gene's germline CDR1 is SQVTM and CDR2 ANQGSEA. CDR3 bases: TGCAGCGTTGGGGGGGTAGGGACTGAAGCTTTCTTT. It codes for CSVGGVGTEAFF. Based on the CDR3 plus reference TRBV29-1 and TRBJ1-1, the full variable domain is SAVISQKPSRDICQRGTSLTIQCQVDSQVTMMFWYRQQPGQSLTLIATANQGSEATYESGFVIDKFPISRPNLTFSTLTVSNMSPEDSSIYLCSVGGVGTEAFFGQGTRLTVV.

V gene TRBV5-4 combines with J gene TRBJ2-1; 13 nucleotides match TRBD2. The V gene end was trimmed by 4 bases and the J gene end by 5 bases; junction bases not matched to a gene: 9. Germline CDR1 is SGHNT and CDR2 is YYREEE (reference sequence). This CDR3 is 17 amino acids long. CDR3 sequence (DNA): TGTGCCAGCAGCCCGGGACTAGCGGGATCTCTAGACAATGAGCAGTTCTTC. Protein sequence: CASSPGLAGSLDNEQFF.

The chain combines TRBV7-2 with TRBJ2-1; D not resolved. The length of the CDR3 is 14 residues. V dropped 3 bases and J dropped 4 bases, with 10 bases sitting between them. From germline, CDR1 is SGHTA and CDR2 FQGNSA. CDR3 region: CASSFTERYNEQFF. The CDR3 DNA reads TGTGCCAGCAGCTTCACCGAGAGATACAATGAGCAGTTCTTC.

V and J are TRBV5-5 and TRBJ1-1, with TRBD1 as a possible D gene (5 bases). This CDR3 region has 14 residues. In germline, CDR1 is SGHKS, CDR2 YYEKEE (reference sequence). V lost 3 bases, J lost 1 base, and 10 bases lay in between. The CDR3 DNA reads as TGTGCCAGCAGCTCCTATGGACAGAACACTGAAGCTTTCTTT. Translating it yields CASSSYGQNTEAFF.